This entry features one T cell receptor beta chain sequence. The antigen is undetermined. Sequencing used immunoSEQ multiplex PCR; TCRdb keeps in-frame clones, though not all of them. The sample has about 79,000 clones; approximately 90% are singletons. V shed 1 base, J shed 0 bases, and the junction held 4 bases outside the gene matches. The length of the CDR3 is 16 residues. The germline gives CDR1 SGHAT, CDR2 FQNNGV. These data belong to a study of OX40 agonist ivuxolimab in advanced cancers. Across the whole study: The study treated patients with ivuxolimab, an agonistic anti-OX40 (CD134) antibody. Treatment received earlier with anti-PD-1, anti-PD-L1 or anti-CTLA-4 agents was allowed, and roughly 40% had some.

Findings of the study overall: Relative to CD4+, CD8+ T cells held more expanded clones on average.

This chain links TRBV11-2 with TRBJ1-1; 8 bases match TRBD1. This receptor was identified in an adult with an advanced solid tumor such as melanoma, head and neck, liver or kidney cancer. This specimen was CD4+ or CD8+ T cells sorted from blood, taken in a trial of the OX40 agonist ivuxolimab. The CDR3 DNA sequence: TGTGCCAGCAGCTTAGTTCAGGGGGCCATGAACACTGAAGCTTTCTTT. It yields the protein CASSLVQGAMNTEAFF.